The 19 T cell receptor beta chains below come from one sample, sequenced in a study of T-cell reconstitution after alpha-beta-depleted transplantation in children. The TCRbeta library was prepared with unique molecular identifiers. TCRdb re-derived calls from the PCR reads in MiXCR, one entry per CDR3 protein. The table shows some 600,000 distinct CDR3 sequences, with roughly 15% occurring only once. The sequencing here drew on PBMCs from the stem cell graft donor, taken from the stem cell graft. The receptors were sampled from a human donor who donated a stem cell graft to a child with acute myeloid leukemia.

This clonotype was seen once. V usage is TRBV25-1 and J usage is TRBJ1-1; 7 bases fit TRBD1. The trim removed 8 bases at V and 8 bases at J, leaving 8 bases unmatched. This CDR3 contains 12 residues. From germline, CDR1 is MGHDK and CDR2 SYGVNS. In nucleotides, the CDR3 is TGTGCCAGCGGAGAACAGGGGTCCGAAGCTTTCTTT. Its protein is CASGEQGSEAFF.

This clonotype was recorded many times. The chain joins TRBV29-1 to TRBJ1-2; a possible D gene is TRBD1 (6 bases). V was pared by 6 bases and J by 7 bases, with 18 bases between. Germline CDR1 reads SQVTM; CDR2 reads ANQGSEA. The CDR3 is 13 amino acids. The CDR3, as DNA: TGCAGCGTGGAAACAGGGCAGCTATCTGGCTACACCTTC. It specifies CSVETGQLSGYTF.

The V gene is TRBV13, the J gene TRBJ1-2; D possibly corresponds to TRBD1 (5 bases). The V gene lost 5 bases and the J gene lost 8 bases, with 21 bases spanning the gap. Germline V gene lookup returns CDR1 PRHDT and CDR2 FYEKMQ (reference sequence). The CDR3 loop spans 15 amino acids. CDR3 residues: CASSPPGTAARGYTF. The CDR3 coding sequence is TGTGCCAGCAGCCCTCCCGGGACCGCAGCTAGGGGCTACACCTTC.

The rearrangement uses TRBV13 and TRBJ2-2; possible D gene TRBD1, 6 bases. Germline CDR1 is PRHDT and CDR2 is FYEKMQ (reference sequence). V lost 6 bases and J lost 2, with 22 bases in between. CDR3 size: 18 residues. Written as DNA, the CDR3 is TGTGCCAGCAGTTGGGACACCTTTCAGCGACCTAACACCGGGGAGCTGTTTTTT. Protein: CASSWDTFQRPNTGELFF. The full variable domain, completed using reference TRBV13 and TRBJ2-2, is AAGVIQSPRHLIKEKRETATLKCYPIPRHDTVYWYQQGPGQDPQFLISFYEKMQSDKGSIPDRFSAQQFSDYHSELNMSSLELGDSALYFCASSWDTFQRPNTGELFFGEGSRLTVL.

This clonotype was found many times. The chain recombines TRBV20-1 with TRBJ2-7; a weak D match, TRBD1 (6 bases). The CDR3 is made up of 13 amino acids. Trimming removed 6 bases from V and 0 bases from J, with 12 bases in between. The germline V gene has CDR1 DFQATT and CDR2 SNEGSKA (reference sequence). CDR3: CSAEDSFSYEQYF. Here the CDR3 DNA reads TGCAGTGCCGAGGACAGTTTCTCCTACGAGCAGTACTTC.

In its sample, this clonotype was seen many times. The V gene is TRBV20-1, the J gene TRBJ2-3; 10 nucleotides line up with TRBD2. CDR1 and CDR2 from the germline V gene are DFQATT and SNEGSKA (reference sequence). Unmatched junction bases numbered 9, after V lost 6 bases and J lost 6 bases. The CDR3 runs to 14 residues. DNA of the CDR3: TGCAGTGCCGCCCCAGCGGGGGGGGCGGATACGCAGTATTTT. This translates into CSAAPAGGADTQYF.

This clonotype appeared a few times. The gene calls are TRBV20-1 and TRBJ2-3, with D perhaps matching TRBD2 (7 bases). Germline CDR1 DFQATT, CDR2 SNEGSKA (reference sequence). Trimming removed 5 bases from V and 4 bases from J, with 19 bases in between. CDR3 length: 15 amino acids. CDR3 loop: CSADRGRGLADTQYF. The CDR3 DNA follows: TGCAGTGCTGACCGGGGGCGGGGGCTAGCAGATACGCAGTATTTT.

There are a few counts of this clonotype. V is TRBV11-3 and J is TRBJ1-1, with a weak D call TRBD1 (5 bases). This CDR3 comprises 15 residues. Trimming removed 0 bases at V and 1 base at J, with 9 bases between. Germline CDR1 reads SGHNT; CDR2 reads YENEEA. CDR3 sequence reads: CASSLDGDGNTEAFF. The CDR3 DNA reads as TGTGCCAGCAGCTTAGATGGGGACGGGAACACTGAAGCTTTCTTT.

The table lists this clonotype with many counts. This chain joins TRBV20-1 and TRBJ1-1; D not certain. The CDR3 has 13 residues. The ends were cut back, 3 bases at V and 1 base at J, with 9 bases in the middle. CDR1 DFQATT and CDR2 SNEGSKA come from the germline V gene (reference sequence). CDR3 in amino acids: CSARARWNTEAFF. The CDR3 bases are TGCAGTGCTAGGGCCCGTTGGAACACTGAAGCTTTCTTT.

This clonotype was found many times. The chain couples TRBV29-1 to TRBJ2-5, with D perhaps matching TRBD2 (5 bases). Germline V CDR1 and CDR2: SQVTM, ANQGSEA. Trimming took 3 bases from V and 4 from J, leaving 15 bases between them. The length of the CDR3 is 14 residues. CDR3 bases: TGCAGCGTTGATTTCGGGGTTTCCGGAGAGACCCAGTACTTC. Protein sequence: CSVDFGVSGETQYF. Filled out from reference TRBV29-1 and TRBJ2-5, the complete variable domain reads SAVISQKPSRDICQRGTSLTIQCQVDSQVTMMFWYRQQPGQSLTLIATANQGSEATYESGFVIDKFPISRPNLTFSTLTVSNMSPEDSSIYLCSVDFGVSGETQYFGPGTRLLVL.

The CDR3, as DNA: TGTGCCAGCAGCGTAGAAGGGGGCCCCTACAATGAGCAGTTCTTC. Translating it yields CASSVEGGPYNEQFF. The chain joins TRBV9 to TRBJ2-1; TRBD1 matches at 7 bases. The CDR3 spans 15 residues. V was clipped by 0 bases and J by 2 bases; unmatched bases: 2. Germline loops: CDR1 SGDLS, CDR2 YYNGEE.

This chain joins TRBV20-1 and TRBJ2-5, with TRBD1 identical over 9 bases. CDR1 and CDR2 from the germline V gene are DFQATT and SNEGSKA (reference sequence). The junction had 15 bases not matched to a gene; V was cut back by 1 base and J by 6 bases. The CDR3 runs 17 residues. The CDR3 DNA reads TGCAGTGCTAGAGGGGACAGGGTCGGCAGGTTCGGGCAGACCCAGTACTTC. Its protein is CSARGDRVGRFGQTQYF.

This rearrangement joins TRBV28 to TRBJ2-3; weak D call: TRBD2 (6 bases). Germline CDR1 and CDR2: MDHEN and SYDVKM. V gave up 7 bases and J gave up 3 bases, with 14 bases separating them. This CDR3 spans 14 amino acids. Here the CDR3 reads CASTLRRETDTQYF. CDR3 coding DNA: TGTGCCAGCACCCTACGGAGGGAGACAGATACGCAGTATTTT. Full variable domain (missing parts from reference TRBV28 and TRBJ2-3): DVKVTQSSRYLVKRTGEKVFLECVQDMDHENMFWYRQDPGLGLRLIYFSYDVKMKEKGDIPEGYSVSREKKERFSLILESASTNQTSMYLCASTLRRETDTQYFGPGTRLTVL.

On this clonotype: This may stem from a read error, because a much larger clone lies one nucleotide away. V gene TRBV20-1 combines with J gene TRBJ2-1, with D possibly TRBD2 on 7 matching bases. Per the germline V gene, CDR1 is DFQATT and CDR2 is SNEGSKA (reference sequence). This CDR3 spans 18 amino acids. The V and J ends lost 6 bases and 8 bases respectively, with 32 bases between them. CDR3 in DNA: TGCAGTGCCTACAATCTTGGGGGGGCGCATGAAACAAGATATGAGCAGTTCTTC. It translates to CSAYNLGGAHETRYEQFF.

At least ten counts were recorded for this clonotype. The chain recombines TRBV20-1 with TRBJ2-1, with 7 bases that match TRBD1. Germline loops: CDR1 DFQATT, CDR2 SNEGSKA (reference sequence). V dropped 2 bases and J dropped 9; count of bases not matched to a gene: 4. The CDR3 runs to 12 residues. CDR3 nucleotide sequence: TGCAGTGCTAGACACAACAGGGGTGAGCAGTTCTTC. The encoded protein is CSARHNRGEQFF.

The chain recombines TRBV6-5 with TRBJ1-2; 7 positions match TRBD1. V was clipped by 7 bases and J by 4 bases; unmatched bases: 12. Per germline, CDR1 MNHEY and CDR2 SVGAGI. CDR3 length: 15 amino acids. CDR3 sequence (DNA): TGTGCCAGCACCACTTCGCCAGGGGGGCTCTATGGCTACACCTTC. It translates to CASTTSPGGLYGYTF.

The table lists this clonotype with many counts. CDR3: CSARDGQPQHF. In nucleotides, the CDR3 is TGCAGTGCTAGAGACGGTCAGCCCCAGCATTTT. J is TRBJ1-5 and V is TRBV20-1; D remains unclear. The germline V and J ends were trimmed by 0 bases and 6 bases, with 3 bases remaining between them. The CDR3 contains 11 residues. Germline CDR1 is DFQATT and CDR2 is SNEGSKA (reference sequence).

The J gene is TRBJ1-5, the V gene TRBV12-3 or TRBV12-4; 7 bases match TRBD1. The CDR3 is made up of 19 amino acids. The V segment lost 0 bases and the J segment 0 bases; nucleotides outside the gene matches: 11. The CDR3 here is CASSLARQGPSPSNQPQHF. CDR3 DNA: TGTGCCAGCAGTTTAGCAAGACAGGGCCCCAGCCCTAGCAATCAGCCCCAGCATTTT.

This clonotype was detected many times. The chain employs TRBV7-2 and TRBJ2-7, with D unresolved. V lost 1 base and J 4 bases, leaving 14 bases between the germline ends. This CDR3 comprises 15 residues. Germline values: CDR1 SGHTA, CDR2 FQGNSA. The CDR3 spells CASSLEPGLSYEQYF. The CDR3 DNA is TGTGCCAGCAGCTTAGAACCGGGCCTTTCTTACGAGCAGTACTTC.